The 28 T cell receptor beta chains reported below all come from one sample, sequenced in a study of blood T cell repertoires in COVID-19. Data came from immunoSEQ multiplex PCR; TCRdb stores just in-frame clones and leaves some out. The sample records nearly 200,000 clones, 85% being singletons. Sequenced: peripheral blood. Receptor source: a man aged 55 to 69 with COVID-19, enrolled during active disease.

The V gene is TRBV6-5, the J gene TRBJ1-4; tentatively, D is TRBD1 (6 bases). V lost 5 bases to trimming and J lost 4 bases, with 14 bases between them. Germline V lookup: CDR1 MNHEY, CDR2 SVGAGI. The CDR3 is 15 residues long. CDR3 sequence reads: CASSTRDTINEKLFF. The CDR3 DNA reads TGTGCCAGCAGTACCCGGGACACGATTAATGAAAAACTGTTTTTT.

The chain couples TRBV29-1 to TRBJ2-1; D unresolved. The CDR3 covers 15 residues. Looked up from germline, CDR1 is SQVTM and CDR2 is ANQGSEA. V was trimmed by 5 bases and J by 6 bases, leaving 20 bases between them. DNA for the CDR3: TGCAGCGTTCGATCCGACACAAATCGGTTCAATGAGCAGTTCTTC. It codes for CSVRSDTNRFNEQFF.

This chain joins TRBV15 and TRBJ1-3; perhaps TRBD1 as D (6 bases). Germline CDR1 LNHNV, CDR2 YYDKDF (reference sequence). CDR3 size: 16 residues. The V end lost 1 base, the J end lost 4 bases, and 14 bases lay between the germline ends. CDR3 amino acids: CATSRGTAIGGNTIYF. The DNA for the CDR3 is TGTGCCACCAGCAGAGGGACAGCGATAGGGGGAAACACCATATATTTT.

This sequence joins TRBV5-1 and TRBJ1-2, with TRBD1 matching 10 bases. The J segment lost 8 bases and the V segment lost 3 bases, leaving 4 bases of the junction unmatched. CDR1 SGHRS and CDR2 YFSETQ come from the germline V gene. This CDR3 has 13 amino acids. This chain's CDR3 is CASSSRDRGGYTF. The CDR3 bases are TGCGCCAGCAGCTCCAGGGACAGGGGAGGCTACACCTTC.

J is TRBJ2-2 and V is TRBV7-9, with a weak D call TRBD2 (6 bases). The germline CDR1 and CDR2 sequences are SEHNR and FQNEAQ (reference sequence). The CDR3 contains 15 residues. Trimming removed 2 bases from V and 4 bases from J, with 11 bases in between. The CDR3 is CASSLSGPRTGELFF. CDR3 nucleotides: TGTGCCAGCAGCTTAAGCGGGCCGCGCACCGGGGAGCTGTTTTTT.

This chain links TRBV5-1 with TRBJ2-1; 9 bases fit TRBD1. Germline V lookup: CDR1 SGHRS, CDR2 YFSETQ. Unmatched junction bases numbered 13, after V lost 6 bases and J lost 6 bases. This CDR3 region has 16 residues. CDR3 sequence reads: CASTKDPGQGFNEQFF. The CDR3 DNA follows: TGCGCCAGCACTAAGGATCCGGGACAGGGTTTCAATGAGCAGTTCTTC.

This chain links TRBV2 with TRBJ1-1; D is undetermined. CDR1 is SNHLY and CDR2 is FYNNEI in the germline V gene. With 4 bases removed from V and 7 bases from J, the gap between germline ends came to 13 bases. This CDR3 has 13 residues. The chain's CDR3 is CASSAGSLGEAFF. CDR3 bases: TGTGCCAGCAGTGCGGGGTCGTTGGGTGAAGCTTTCTTT.

This clone was found a few times. V usage is TRBV5-4 and J usage is TRBJ1-6; a possible D gene is TRBD1 (6 bases). CDR1 SGHNT and CDR2 YYREEE come from the germline V gene (reference sequence). Trimming shortened V by 1 base and J by 7 bases, and 12 bases separated the two germline ends. This CDR3 has 15 residues. CDR3 sequence: CASSLYRVRNSPLHF. CDR3 nucleotides: TGTGCCAGCAGCTTGTACAGGGTTAGGAATTCACCCCTCCACTTT.

The V gene is TRBV4-1, the J gene TRBJ1-5; the D gene is possibly TRBD1 (5 bases). Germline V CDR1 and CDR2: MGHRA, YSYEKL. CDR3 length: 16 residues. V dropped 0 bases and J dropped 10 bases, with 19 bases sitting between them. The CDR3 DNA sequence: TGCGCCAGCAGCCAAGATTATCGGCAGGGCCCTGGACCCCAGCATTTT. Residues: CASSQDYRQGPGPQHF.

V is TRBV3-1 (or the pseudogene TRBV3-2) and J is TRBJ2-3; 9 nucleotides agree with TRBD2. The CDR3 spans 15 residues. Trimming at V came to 1 base and at J to 6 bases, leaving 5 bases not matched to a gene. Germline values: CDR1 LGHDT, CDR2 YNNKEL (reference sequence). CDR3 sequence reads: CASSQARAGGDTQYF. The CDR3 DNA reads as TGTGCCAGCAGCCAAGCAAGGGCGGGAGGGGATACGCAGTATTTT.

There are a few counts of this clone. The chain is built from TRBV29-1 and TRBJ1-2; no definite D call. CDR1 is SQVTM, CDR2 ANQGSEA, per germline. The CDR3 contains 13 residues. The CDR3 protein is CATPQAGSYGYTF. In DNA form, the CDR3 reads TGCGCAACCCCTCAGGCAGGTTCCTATGGCTACACCTTC. Variable domain in full (rest from reference TRBV29-1 and TRBJ1-2): SAVISQKPSRDICQRGTSLTIQCQVDSQVTMMFWYRQQPGQSLTLIATANQGSEATYESGFVIDKFPISRPNLTFSTLTVSNMSPEDSSIYLCATPQAGSYGYTFGSGTRLTVV.

The chain's CDR3 is CASSELNTEAFF. The CDR3 region has the DNA TGCGCCAGCAGCGAACTTAACACTGAAGCTTTCTTT. The rearrangement links TRBV5-1 to TRBJ1-1; D ambiguous. There are 12 residues in the CDR3. CDR1 is SGHRS, CDR2 YFSETQ, per germline. V lost 4 bases and J lost 2, with 6 bases in between.

V usage is TRBV2 and J usage is TRBJ2-7, with 7 bases identical to TRBD1. The length of the CDR3 is 14 residues. Germline-derived CDR1 and CDR2 are SNHLY and FYNNEI. V lost 6 bases, J lost 4 bases, and 9 bases stayed unmatched. CDR3 in DNA: TGTGCCAGCAGGGGACAGACCGTTGGTTACGAGCAGTACTTC. Translation: CASRGQTVGYEQYF.

The chain joins TRBV6-5 to TRBJ1-3; tentatively, D is TRBD1 (6 bases). Between the trimmed V and J ends, which lost 8 bases and 4 bases, there was a span of 15 bases. The length of the CDR3 is 14 residues. Germline loops: CDR1 MNHEY, CDR2 SVGAGI. CDR3 coding DNA: TGTGCCAGCCACCCACAGGGTAAAGGAAACACCATATATTTT. As protein: CASHPQGKGNTIYF.

The rearrangement links TRBV2 to TRBJ1-4; TRBD1 aligns across 8 bases. The length of the CDR3 is 13 residues. Germline loops: CDR1 SNHLY, CDR2 FYNNEI. The trim removed 8 bases at V and 7 bases at J, leaving 6 bases unmatched. CDR3 residues: CASGKTGVEKLFF. CDR3 bases: TGTGCCAGCGGAAAGACAGGGGTTGAAAAACTGTTTTTT. Variable domain in full (rest from reference TRBV2 and TRBJ1-4): EPEVTQTPSHQVTQMGQEVILRCVPISNHLYFYWYRQILGQKVEFLVSFYNNEISEKSEIFDDQFSVERPDGSNFTLKIRSTKLEDSAMYFCASGKTGVEKLFFGSGTQLSVL.

V gene TRBV12-3 or TRBV12-4 combines with J gene TRBJ1-1; a weak D match, TRBD1 (5 bases). The CDR3 covers 13 residues. The germline V and J ends were trimmed by 5 bases and 5 bases, with 12 bases remaining between them. The CDR3 coding sequence is TGTGCCAGCAGTAATAAGCAGGGTACTGAAGCTTTCTTT. Translation: CASSNKQGTEAFF.

This clone was seen only a few times. The chain recombines TRBV2 with TRBJ1-5; D is possibly TRBD1 (6 bases). The CDR3 has 14 amino acids. Trimming pared 3 bases from V and 6 bases from J, leaving 12 bases between. Germline values: CDR1 SNHLY, CDR2 FYNNEI. The CDR3 sequence is CASSDTGRTQPQHF. DNA for the CDR3: TGTGCCAGCAGTGATACAGGGCGGACTCAGCCCCAGCATTTT.

This rearrangement joins TRBV4-1 to TRBJ1-4; D is possibly TRBD1 (6 bases). The CDR3 spans 17 residues. Trimming removed 0 bases from V and 6 bases from J, with 17 bases in between. Germline-derived CDR1 and CDR2 are MGHRA and YSYEKL. In DNA form, the CDR3 reads TGCGCCAGCAGCCAAGAAAGGATGTCAGGGGTGGATGAAAAACTGTTTTTT. It codes for CASSQERMSGVDEKLFF.

The chain is built from TRBV4-2 and TRBJ1-2; D may be TRBD1 (5 bases). Germline assignment: CDR1 LGHNA and CDR2 YNFKEQ. The CDR3 spans 14 residues. Trimming removed 6 bases from V and 4 bases from J, with 15 bases in between. The DNA for the CDR3 is TGTGCCAGCAGAAGCCGAGACAGTTCCTATGGCTACACCTTC. It is translated as CASRSRDSSYGYTF.

V and J are TRBV24-1 and TRBJ1-5; no firm D call. V lost 7 bases, J lost 2 bases, and 14 bases lay in between. CDR1 KGHDR and CDR2 SFDVKD come from the germline V gene. The CDR3 is 15 amino acids. CDR3 region: CATSLPRHGNQPQHF. Here the CDR3 DNA reads TGTGCCACCAGCCTCCCGCGGCACGGCAATCAGCCCCAGCATTTT.

This chain links TRBV5-1 with TRBJ1-2; a possible D gene is TRBD1 (5 bases). There are 15 residues in the CDR3. V lost 4 bases to trimming and J lost 5 bases, with 18 bases between them. Germline CDR1 and CDR2: SGHRS and YFSETQ. CDR3 DNA: TGCGCCAGCAGCCCCACCCTCGGGGGGATTTATGGCTACACCTTC. Translating gives CASSPTLGGIYGYTF.

The chain recombines TRBV7-2 with TRBJ1-3; D unresolved. From germline, CDR1 is SGHTA and CDR2 FQGNSA. V dropped 1 base and J dropped 4 bases, with 8 bases sitting between them. CDR3 length: 14 amino acids. CDR3 nucleotide sequence: TGTGCCAGCAGCTTAGGGCAAATAGGAAACACCATATATTTT. Its translation: CASSLGQIGNTIYF.

The chain combines TRBV9 with TRBJ2-5, with 7 bases lining up with TRBD1. This CDR3 has 13 residues. V shed 4 bases and J 5 bases; nucleotides not matched to a gene: 5. The germline gives CDR1 SGDLS, CDR2 YYNGEE. The CDR3 bases are TGTGCCAGCAGCTTACAGGGGATGGAGACCCAGTACTTC. Translated: CASSLQGMETQYF.

This chain links TRBV5-1 with TRBJ1-1, with 7 nucleotides matching TRBD1. The CDR3 contains 14 residues. Looked up from germline, CDR1 is SGHRS and CDR2 is YFSETQ. Trimming at V came to 4 bases and at J to 5 bases, leaving 8 bases not matched to a gene. The DNA for the CDR3 is TGCGCCAGCAGCCAGCGACAGGGATATACTGAAGCTTTCTTT. Its protein is CASSQRQGYTEAFF. Drawing the rest from reference TRBV5-1 and TRBJ1-1, the complete variable domain is KAGVTQTPRYLIKTRGQQVTLSCSPISGHRSVSWYQQTPGQGLQFLFEYFSETQRNKGNFPGRFSGRQFSNSRSEMNVSTLELGDSALYLCASSQRQGYTEAFFGQGTRLTVV.

CDR3 nucleotides: TGTGCCAGCAGTGACCGTACAGGTGTCAGATTCTTC. Amino acid sequence: CASSDRTGVRFF. This chain links TRBV6-4 with TRBJ2-1, with a possible D match to TRBD1 (5 bases). The CDR3 is 12 residues long. The V gene lost 2 bases and the J gene lost 16 bases, with 15 bases spanning the gap. Per germline, CDR1 MRHNA and CDR2 SNTAGT.

The J gene is TRBJ2-1, the V gene TRBV9; 9 bases agree with TRBD1. CDR1 SGDLS and CDR2 YYNGEE come from the germline V gene. V was pared by 1 base and J by 6 bases, with 8 bases of the junction left unmatched. The CDR3 sequence is 16 residues long. The CDR3 region is CASSVSSGQGSNEQFF. CDR3 in DNA: TGTGCCAGCAGCGTATCCTCCGGACAGGGGAGCAATGAGCAGTTCTTC. The complete variable domain, with remaining parts taken from reference TRBV9 and TRBJ2-1, reads DSGVTQTPKHLITATGQRVTLRCSPRSGDLSVYWYQQSLDQGLQFLIQYYNGEERAKGNILERFSAQQFPDLHSELNLSSLELGDSALYFCASSVSSGQGSNEQFFGPGTRLTVL.

This clone was detected only a few times. The chain couples TRBV6-5 to TRBJ1-6; 7 bases match TRBD1. V lost 10 bases, J lost 12 bases, and 9 bases stayed unmatched. The CDR3 is 12 amino acids. The germline V gene encodes CDR1 MNHEY and CDR2 SVGAGI. The CDR3 DNA is TGTGCCACCGGACAGGATATTTTACCCCTCCACTTT. As protein: CATGQDILPLHF.

The chain combines TRBV6-5 with TRBJ1-1; tentatively, D is TRBD1 (6 bases). Between the trimmed V and J ends, which lost 4 bases and 12 bases, there was a span of 24 bases. The CDR3 sequence is 15 residues long. Germline values: CDR1 MNHEY, CDR2 SVGAGI. CDR3 in DNA: TGTGCCAGCAGTTCTTCCCCCGGGACACCTTTACGATCTTTCTTT. Translated, it gives CASSSSPGTPLRSFF.